The clone carrying this TCR beta chain came up a few times. This sample was taken from a study of type 1 and type 2 diabetes patients. The PCR template was genomic DNA. The TCR beta CDR3 region was amplified using 30 forward and 13 reverse primers. TCRdb reprocessed the multiplex PCR reads with MiXCR, giving one entry per CDR3 protein. The repertoire includes around 300,000 distinct CDR3 sequences, roughly 50% of them detected once, and approximately 14% sits in the top ten. No donor had another autoimmune disease or recent infection within four weeks. The germline V and J ends were trimmed by 3 bases and 4 bases, with 13 bases remaining between them. This CDR3 spans 14 amino acids. CDR1 SGDLS and CDR2 YYNGEE come from the germline V gene.

Material: peripheral blood mononuclear cells (PBMCs). This chain joins TRBV9 and TRBJ1-2; D gene unclear. The sequence was obtained from a man aged 18 to 35 with type 2 diabetes. The CDR3 protein is CASSATSGSYGYTF. The CDR3 DNA reads as TGTGCCAGCAGCGCGACGTCCGGCAGCTATGGCTACACCTTC.